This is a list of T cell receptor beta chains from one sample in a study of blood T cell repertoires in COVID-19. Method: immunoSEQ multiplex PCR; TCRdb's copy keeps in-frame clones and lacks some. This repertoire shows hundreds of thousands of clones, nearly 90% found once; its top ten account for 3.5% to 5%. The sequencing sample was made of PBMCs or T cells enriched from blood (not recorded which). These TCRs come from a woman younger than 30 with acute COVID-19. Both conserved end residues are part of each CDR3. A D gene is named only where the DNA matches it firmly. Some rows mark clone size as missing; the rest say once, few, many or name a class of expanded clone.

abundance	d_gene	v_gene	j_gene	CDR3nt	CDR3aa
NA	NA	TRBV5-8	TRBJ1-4	TGTGCCAGCAGCTCGACCCCGACGGACTCTAATGAAAAACTGTTTTTT	CASSSTPTDSNEKLFF
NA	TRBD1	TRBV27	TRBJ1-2	TGTGCCAGCACCGAAGCCGGGACAGGCGCCTATGGCTACACCTTC	CASTEAGTGAYGYTF
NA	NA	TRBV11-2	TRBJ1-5	TGTGCCAGCAGCTTATCAGGGATCAATCAGCCCCAGCATTTT	CASSLSGINQPQHF
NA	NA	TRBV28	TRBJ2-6	TGTGCCAGCAACCCCCGGGGGACCTCTGGGGCCAACGTCCTGACTTTC	CASNPRGTSGANVLTF
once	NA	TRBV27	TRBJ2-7	TGTGCCAGCAGTTTACGGGGGAACTACGAGCAGTACTTC	CASSLRGNYEQYF
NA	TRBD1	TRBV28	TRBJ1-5	TGTGCCAGCAGCCTCGACAGGGCGGGGAGGCAGCCCCAGCATTTT	CASSLDRAGRQPQHF
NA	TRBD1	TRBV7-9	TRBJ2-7	TGTGCCAGCAGCAAGACAGGGGGCGGTGAGCAGTACTTC	CASSKTGGGEQYF
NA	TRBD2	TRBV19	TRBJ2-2	TGTGCCAGTATTCCCGGCCGACTAGCGAGGGCCGGGGAGCTGTTTTTT	CASIPGRLARAGELFF
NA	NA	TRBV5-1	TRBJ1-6	TGCGCCAGCAGTCTACCAGGGAATTCACCCCTCCACTTT	CASSLPGNSPLHF
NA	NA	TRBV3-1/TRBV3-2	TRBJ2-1	TGTGCCAGCATTAACAATGAGCAGTTCTTC	CASINNEQFF